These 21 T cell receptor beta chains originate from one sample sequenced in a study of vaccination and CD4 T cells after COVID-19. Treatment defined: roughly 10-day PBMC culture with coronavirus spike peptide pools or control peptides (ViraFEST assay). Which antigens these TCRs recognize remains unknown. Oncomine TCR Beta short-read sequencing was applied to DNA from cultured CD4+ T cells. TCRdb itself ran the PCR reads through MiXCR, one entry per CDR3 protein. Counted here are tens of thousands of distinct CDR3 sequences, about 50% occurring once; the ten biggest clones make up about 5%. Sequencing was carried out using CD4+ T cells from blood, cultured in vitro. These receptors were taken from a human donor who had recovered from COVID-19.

The CDR3 DNA follows: TGTGCCAGCAGCCCCACAATCTACACTGAAGCTTTCTTT. Translated, it gives CASSPTIYTEAFF. V and J are TRBV7-8 and TRBJ1-1; D is ambiguous. In germline, CDR1 is SGHVS, CDR2 FQNEAQ. The CDR3 loop spans 13 amino acids. V was shortened by 5 bases and J by 3 bases, with 10 bases between the two germline ends.

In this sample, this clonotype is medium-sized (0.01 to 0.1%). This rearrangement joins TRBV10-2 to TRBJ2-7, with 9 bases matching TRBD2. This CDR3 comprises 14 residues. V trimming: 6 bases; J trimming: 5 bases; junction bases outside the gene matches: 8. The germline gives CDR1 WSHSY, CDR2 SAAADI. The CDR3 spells CASRHFGGRDEQYF. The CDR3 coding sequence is TGCGCCAGCAGGCACTTCGGCGGGAGGGACGAGCAGTACTTC.

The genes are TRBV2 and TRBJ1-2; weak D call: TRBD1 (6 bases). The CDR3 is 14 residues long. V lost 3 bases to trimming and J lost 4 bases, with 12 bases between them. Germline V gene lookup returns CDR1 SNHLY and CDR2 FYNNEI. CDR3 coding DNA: TGTGCCAGCAGTGATGGAAAAGGGGGCTATGGCTACACCTTC. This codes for CASSDGKGGYGYTF.

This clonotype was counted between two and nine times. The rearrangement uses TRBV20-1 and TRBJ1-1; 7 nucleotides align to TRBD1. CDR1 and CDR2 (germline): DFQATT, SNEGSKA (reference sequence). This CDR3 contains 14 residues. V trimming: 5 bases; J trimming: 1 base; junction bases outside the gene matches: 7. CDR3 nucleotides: TGCAGTGCTCCCCTTACAGGGGCGAACACTGAAGCTTTCTTT. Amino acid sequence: CSAPLTGANTEAFF.

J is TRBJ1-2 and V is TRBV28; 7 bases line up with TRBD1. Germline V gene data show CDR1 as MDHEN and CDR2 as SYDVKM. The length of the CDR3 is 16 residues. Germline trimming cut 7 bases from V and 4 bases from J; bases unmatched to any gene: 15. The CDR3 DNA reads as TGTGCCAGCAACAGAGGGGGGACAGAGGATGCCTATGGCTACACCTTC. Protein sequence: CASNRGGTEDAYGYTF.

The CDR3 region has the DNA TGTGCCAGCAGCCAAGAAGGGGAGGCTGAAGCTTTCTTT. Translated: CASSQEGEAEAFF. The V gene is TRBV3-1, the J gene TRBJ1-1; TRBD1 might be the D (5 bases). CDR1 is LGHDT and CDR2 is YNNKEL in the germline V gene (reference sequence). V lost 0 bases and J lost 6, with 8 bases in between. The CDR3 is 13 amino acids.

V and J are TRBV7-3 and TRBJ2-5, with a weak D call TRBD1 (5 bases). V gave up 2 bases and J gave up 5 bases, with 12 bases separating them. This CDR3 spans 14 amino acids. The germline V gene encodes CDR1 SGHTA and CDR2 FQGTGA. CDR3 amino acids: CASSLSGIRETQYF. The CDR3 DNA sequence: TGTGCCAGCAGCTTATCAGGGATTCGGGAGACCCAGTACTTC. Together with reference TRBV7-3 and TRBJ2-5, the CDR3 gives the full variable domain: GAGVSQTPSNKVTEKGKYVELRCDPISGHTALYWYRQSLGQGPEFLIYFQGTGAADDSGLPNDRFFAVRPEGSVSTLKIQRTERGDSAVYLCASSLSGIRETQYFGPGTRLLVL.

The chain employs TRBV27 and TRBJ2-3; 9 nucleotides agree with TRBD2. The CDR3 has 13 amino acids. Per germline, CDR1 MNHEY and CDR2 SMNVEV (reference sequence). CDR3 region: CATSGLYTDTQYF. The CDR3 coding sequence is TGTGCGACTAGCGGACTGTACACAGATACGCAGTATTTT.

CDR3 DNA sequence: TGTGCCAGTAGTATGAGGCCGTATAGCAATCAGCCCCAGCATTTT. Translation gives CASSMRPYSNQPQHF. The chain is built from TRBV19 and TRBJ1-5; D is uncertain. Trimming shortened V by 3 bases and J by 0 bases, and 9 bases separated the two germline ends. The CDR3 is 15 residues long. Germline CDR1 is LNHDA and CDR2 is SQIVND (reference sequence).

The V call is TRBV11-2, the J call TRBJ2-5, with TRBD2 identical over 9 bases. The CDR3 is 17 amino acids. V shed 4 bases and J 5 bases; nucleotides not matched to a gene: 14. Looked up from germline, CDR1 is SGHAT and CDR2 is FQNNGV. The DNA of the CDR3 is TGTGCCAGCAGCTCCCCTTGGGCGGGAGGGAAGGATGAGACCCAGTACTTC. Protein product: CASSSPWAGGKDETQYF. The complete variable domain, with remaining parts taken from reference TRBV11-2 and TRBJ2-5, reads EAGVAQSPRYKIIEKRQSVAFWCNPISGHATLYWYQQILGQGPKLLIQFQNNGVVDDSQLPKDRFSAERLKGVDSTLKIQPAKLEDSAVYLCASSSPWAGGKDETQYFGPGTRLLVL.

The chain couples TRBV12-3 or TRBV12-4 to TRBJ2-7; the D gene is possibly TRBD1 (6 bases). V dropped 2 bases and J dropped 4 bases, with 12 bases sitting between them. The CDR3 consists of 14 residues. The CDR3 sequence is CASSLNDRLYEQYF. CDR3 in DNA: TGTGCCAGCAGTTTAAACGACAGGCTATACGAGCAGTACTTC.

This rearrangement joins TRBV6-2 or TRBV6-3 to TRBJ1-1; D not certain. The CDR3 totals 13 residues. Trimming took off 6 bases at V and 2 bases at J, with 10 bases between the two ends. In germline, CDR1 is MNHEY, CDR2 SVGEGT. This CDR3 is CASSVGPNTEAFF. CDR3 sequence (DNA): TGTGCCAGCAGCGTGGGCCCTAACACTGAAGCTTTCTTT.

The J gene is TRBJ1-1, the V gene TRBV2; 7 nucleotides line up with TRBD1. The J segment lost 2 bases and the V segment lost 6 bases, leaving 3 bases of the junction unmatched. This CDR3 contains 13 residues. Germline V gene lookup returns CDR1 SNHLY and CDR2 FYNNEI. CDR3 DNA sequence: TGTGCCAGCAGGGACAGGTTTAACACTGAAGCTTTCTTT. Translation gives CASRDRFNTEAFF.

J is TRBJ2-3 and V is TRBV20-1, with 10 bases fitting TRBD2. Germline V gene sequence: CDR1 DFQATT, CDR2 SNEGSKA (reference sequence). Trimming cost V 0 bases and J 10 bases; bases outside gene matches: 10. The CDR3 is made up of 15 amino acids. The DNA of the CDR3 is TGCAGTGCTAGAGATACAGCGGGAGGGCTCCAGGCGCAGTATTTT. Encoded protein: CSARDTAGGLQAQYF.

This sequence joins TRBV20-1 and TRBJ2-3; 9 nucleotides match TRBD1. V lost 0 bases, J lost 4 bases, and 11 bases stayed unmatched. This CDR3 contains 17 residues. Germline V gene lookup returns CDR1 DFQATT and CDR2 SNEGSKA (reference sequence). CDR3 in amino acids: CSARELPGQGSPDTQYF. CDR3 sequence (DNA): TGCAGTGCTAGAGAACTACCGGGACAGGGTTCTCCAGATACGCAGTATTTT.

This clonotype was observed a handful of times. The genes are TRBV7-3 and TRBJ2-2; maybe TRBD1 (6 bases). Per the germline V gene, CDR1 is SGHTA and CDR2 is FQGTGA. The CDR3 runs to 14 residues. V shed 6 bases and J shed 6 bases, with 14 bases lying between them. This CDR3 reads CASRPYRDAGELFF. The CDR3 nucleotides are TGTGCCAGCAGACCTTACAGGGACGCCGGGGAGCTGTTTTTT.

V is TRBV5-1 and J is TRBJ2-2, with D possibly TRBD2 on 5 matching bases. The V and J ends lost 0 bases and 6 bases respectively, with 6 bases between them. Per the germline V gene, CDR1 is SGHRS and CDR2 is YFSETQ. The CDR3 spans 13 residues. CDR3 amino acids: CASSLAEAGELFF. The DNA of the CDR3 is TGCGCCAGCAGCTTGGCGGAGGCCGGGGAGCTGTTTTTT.

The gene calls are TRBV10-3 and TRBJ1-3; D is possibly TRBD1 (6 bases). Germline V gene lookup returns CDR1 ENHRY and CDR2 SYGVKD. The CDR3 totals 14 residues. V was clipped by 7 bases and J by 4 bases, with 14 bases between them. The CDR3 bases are TGTGCCATCAACCCCGGACAGTTCGGAAACACCATATATTTT. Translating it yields CAINPGQFGNTIYF.

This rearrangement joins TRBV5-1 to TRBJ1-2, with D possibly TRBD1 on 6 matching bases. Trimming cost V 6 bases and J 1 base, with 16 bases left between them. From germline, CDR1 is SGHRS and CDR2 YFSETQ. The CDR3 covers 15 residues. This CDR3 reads CASNPGTQGNYGYTF. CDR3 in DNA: TGCGCCAGCAACCCCGGGACACAGGGTAACTATGGCTACACCTTC.

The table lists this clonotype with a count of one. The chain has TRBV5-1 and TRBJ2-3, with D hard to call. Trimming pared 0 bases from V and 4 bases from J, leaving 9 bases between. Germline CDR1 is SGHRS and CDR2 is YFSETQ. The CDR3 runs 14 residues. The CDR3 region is CASSLAVFPDTQYF. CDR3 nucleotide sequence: TGCGCCAGCAGCTTGGCTGTATTTCCAGATACGCAGTATTTT.

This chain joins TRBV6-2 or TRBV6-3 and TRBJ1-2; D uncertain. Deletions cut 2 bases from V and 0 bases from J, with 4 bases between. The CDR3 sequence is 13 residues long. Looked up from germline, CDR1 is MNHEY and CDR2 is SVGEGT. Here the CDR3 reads CASSYTTNYGYTF. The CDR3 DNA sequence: TGTGCCAGCAGTTACACCACTAACTATGGCTACACCTTC.